A selection of T cell receptor beta chains follows, all from one sample in a study of T cells in narcolepsy. The assay was immunoSEQ multiplex PCR, and TCRdb's table has in-frame clones only and misses some. The data contain approximately 30,000 clones, approximately 84% of them singletons. Input material: memory (CD45RA-) CD4+ T cells from blood. Receptors originate from a human donor in good health. Each CDR3 is given with its conserved first and last residue. D genes are given only for firm matches. Clone size, where shown, is once, few, many, or a class for clones that have expanded.

D: NA
J: TRBJ2-1
size: NA
length: 16
V: TRBV21-1
DNA: TGTGCCAGCAGGTGTAACCACGGGAGGGACCACAATGAGCAGTTCTTC
CDR3: CASRCNHGRDHNEQFF

D: NA
J: TRBJ2-2
size: NA
length: 15
V: TRBV18
DNA: TGTGCCAGCTCACCCGGGACAACGAACACCGGGGAGCTGTTTTTT
CDR3: CASSPGTTNTGELFF

D: NA
J: TRBJ1-1
size: NA
length: 14
V: TRBV5-1
DNA: TGCGCCAGCGGCGCGGGGGGCCTGAACACTGAAGCTTTCTTT
CDR3: CASGAGGLNTEAFF

D: NA
J: TRBJ2-2
size: NA
length: 13
V: TRBV27
DNA: TGTGCCAGCAGTTTATGGGACACCGGGGAGCTGTTTTTT
CDR3: CASSLWDTGELFF

D: NA
J: TRBJ1-3
size: few
length: 13
V: TRBV27
DNA: TGTGCCAGCAGTGGACTCGGCAGAAACACCATATATTTT
CDR3: CASSGLGRNTIYF

D: NA
J: TRBJ2-7
size: NA
length: 14
V: TRBV19
DNA: TGTGCCAGTAGTATAGGAGTAGGGATCTACGAGCAGTACTTC
CDR3: CASSIGVGIYEQYF

D: NA
J: TRBJ2-7
size: NA
length: 14
V: TRBV7-8
DNA: TGTGCCAGCTTCACCCGAGGGTTCGGCTACGAGCAGTACTTC
CDR3: CASFTRGFGYEQYF

D: TRBD1
J: TRBJ2-7
size: NA
length: 13
V: TRBV28
DNA: TGTGCCAGCAAAAGGGGGCAGCCCTACGAGCAGTACTTC
CDR3: CASKRGQPYEQYF

D: NA
J: TRBJ1-3
size: NA
length: 15
V: TRBV4-1
DNA: TGCGCCAGCAGCCAAGGAGGTTACACTGGAAACACCATATATTTT
CDR3: CASSQGGYTGNTIYF

D: NA
J: TRBJ2-1
size: few
length: 12
V: TRBV19
DNA: TGTGCCAGTAGTATACGGACAGGGACTAGGTTCTTC
CDR3: CASSIRTGTRFF

D: NA
J: TRBJ2-3
size: NA
length: 14
V: TRBV7-9
DNA: TGTGCCAGCAGCTTAGCCAGGGAGGTTGATACGCAGTATTTT
CDR3: CASSLAREVDTQYF

D: NA
J: TRBJ2-7
size: NA
length: 14
V: TRBV7-2
DNA: TGTGCCAGCAGCTTAGACTACGCCTCCTACGAGCAGTACTTC
CDR3: CASSLDYASYEQYF

D: NA
J: TRBJ2-1
size: NA
length: 20
V: TRBV21-1
DNA: TGTGCCAGCAGCAAAAATGCCAATTTGAGCGGGCCAACAGACCACAATGAGCAGTTCTTC
CDR3: CASSKNANLSGPTDHNEQFF

D: TRBD2
J: TRBJ2-1
size: NA
length: 17
V: TRBV5-1
DNA: TGCGCCAGCAGCTTGACTAGCGGGGTGGGCTCCTACAATGAGCAGTTCTTC
CDR3: CASSLTSGVGSYNEQFF

D: NA
J: TRBJ1-5
size: NA
length: 13
V: TRBV5-4
DNA: TGTGCCAGCACCCGACAGTATAATCAGCCCCAGCATTTT
CDR3: CASTRQYNQPQHF

D: TRBD2
J: TRBJ2-1
size: NA
length: 14
V: TRBV10-2
DNA: TGCGCCAGCAGAGCGGGGGGGACTGGGAATGAGCAGTTCTTC
CDR3: CASRAGGTGNEQFF

D: TRBD1
J: TRBJ1-2
size: few
length: 16
V: TRBV27
DNA: TGTGCCAGCAGTCGACAGGACAGGGGGTATGACTATGGCTACACCTTC
CDR3: CASSRQDRGYDYGYTF

D: NA
J: TRBJ2-3
size: NA
length: 13
V: TRBV6-5
DNA: TGTGCCAGCAGTTATCAGTTCACAGATACGCAGTATTTT
CDR3: CASSYQFTDTQYF

D: NA
J: TRBJ2-3
size: NA
length: 14
V: TRBV6-5
DNA: TGTGCCAGCAGTTACTCGATCTTCACAGATACGCAGTATTTT
CDR3: CASSYSIFTDTQYF

D: NA
J: TRBJ2-7
size: NA
length: 13
V: TRBV4-3
DNA: TGCGCCAGCAGCCGAGGGGGGCCGTACGAGCAGTACTTC
CDR3: CASSRGGPYEQYF